This TCR beta chain stems from a study of T cell responses to AZD1222 COVID-19 vaccine. In germline, CDR1 is SNHLY, CDR2 FYNNEI. The CDR3 is 14 residues long. V lost 6 bases and J lost 11; bases outside the gene matches: 9. Study results and limitations: No day 14 peak samples; only post-peak repertoires were characterized. Along spike, vaccine-associated CD4 TCRs were found throughout, with dominance at 160-218 and 743-854.

Remarks on this clone: Its antigen is not identified.

Clones were read by immunoSEQ multiplex PCR, and TCRdb kept only the in-frame ones, dropping some. The sample holds about 130,000 clones, roughly 90% seen once. The rearrangement joins TRBV2 to TRBJ1-4; 10 bases are shared with TRBD1. This sample comprised peripheral blood, obtained on day 0 of AZD1222 vaccination. This clonotype was sampled from an adult in good health. Here the CDR3 reads CASRPGQGLGKLFF. Written as DNA, the CDR3 is TGTGCCAGCAGACCGGGACAGGGGTTGGGGAAACTGTTTTTT.